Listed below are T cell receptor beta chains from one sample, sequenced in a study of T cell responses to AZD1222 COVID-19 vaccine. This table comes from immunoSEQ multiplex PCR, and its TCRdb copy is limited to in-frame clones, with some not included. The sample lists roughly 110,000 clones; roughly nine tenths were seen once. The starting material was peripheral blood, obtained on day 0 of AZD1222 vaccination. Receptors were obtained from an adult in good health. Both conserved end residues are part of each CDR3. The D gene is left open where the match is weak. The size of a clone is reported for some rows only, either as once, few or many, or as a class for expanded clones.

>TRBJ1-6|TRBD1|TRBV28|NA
CASIRWTGDNSPLHF
TGTGCCAGCATACGTTGGACAGGGGATAATTCACCCCTCCACTTT
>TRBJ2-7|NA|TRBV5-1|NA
CASSPGGAGITYEQYF
TGCGCCAGCAGCCCTGGGGGTGCCGGGATTACCTACGAGCAGTACTTC
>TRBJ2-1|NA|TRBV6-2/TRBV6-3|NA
CASSPGNNEQFF
TGTGCCAGCAGTCCAGGGAACAATGAGCAGTTCTTC
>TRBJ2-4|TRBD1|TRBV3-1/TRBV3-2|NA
CASSQTGTGNWGAKNIQYF
TGTGCCAGCAGCCAAACCGGGACAGGGAATTGGGGGGCCAAAAACATTCAGTACTTC
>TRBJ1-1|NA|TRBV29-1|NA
CSVEVSGLEAFF
TGCAGCGTTGAAGTCTCGGGACTTGAAGCTTTCTTT
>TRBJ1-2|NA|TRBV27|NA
CASRNYKPTDPYTF
TGTGCCAGCAGGAATTACAAGCCGACAGACCCCTACACCTTC
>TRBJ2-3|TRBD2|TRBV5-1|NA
CASSLFGLAGVSTDTQYF
TGCGCCAGCAGCTTGTTTGGGCTAGCGGGAGTTTCCACAGATACGCAGTATTTT
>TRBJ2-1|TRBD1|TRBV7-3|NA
CASSLGDRGISEQFF
TGTGCCAGCAGCTTAGGGGACAGGGGGATTTCTGAGCAGTTCTTC
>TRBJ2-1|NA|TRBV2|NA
CASSDLSRGNEQFF
TGTGCCAGCAGTGATCTCTCTCGGGGCAATGAGCAGTTCTTC
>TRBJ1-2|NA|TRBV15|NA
CATSTLDSVYGYTF
TGTGCCACCAGCACTCTGGACAGTGTCTATGGCTACACCTTC
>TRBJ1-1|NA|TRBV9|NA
CASSVVGSNTEAFF
TGTGCCAGCAGCGTAGTCGGGTCGAACACTGAAGCTTTCTTT
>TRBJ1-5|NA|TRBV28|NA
CASSLGHGPIQPQHF
TGTGCCAGCAGTTTAGGTCACGGCCCGATTCAGCCCCAGCATTTT
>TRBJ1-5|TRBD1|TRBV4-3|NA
CASSPTGLEPQHF
TGCGCCAGCAGCCCGACAGGGTTGGAGCCCCAGCATTTT
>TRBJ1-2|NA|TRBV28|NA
CASSLLGWGYTF
TGTGCCAGCAGTTTATTGGGGTGGGGCTACACCTTC
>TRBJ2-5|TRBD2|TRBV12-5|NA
CASGLGLSGRSQETQYF
TGTGCTAGTGGTTTGGGATTGAGCGGGAGGTCCCAAGAGACCCAGTACTTC
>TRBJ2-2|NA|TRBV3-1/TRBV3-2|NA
CASSLRRGSHTGELFF
TGTGCCAGCAGCCTGAGACGGGGGTCACACACCGGGGAGCTGTTTTTT
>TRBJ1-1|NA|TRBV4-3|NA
CASSQDSNTEAFF
TGCGCCAGCAGCCAAGATTCGAACACTGAAGCTTTCTTT
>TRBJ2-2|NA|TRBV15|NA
CATSRDVSAGNTGELFF
TGTGCCACCAGCAGAGACGTTTCAGCAGGGAACACCGGGGAGCTGTTTTTT
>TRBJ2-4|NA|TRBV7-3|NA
CASSHPKGIQYF
TGTGCCAGCAGCCATCCGAAGGGCATTCAGTACTTC
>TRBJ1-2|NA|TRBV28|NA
CASSLIGGRGVGYF
TGTGCCAGCAGTCTAATTGGGGGTCGGGGAGTGGGGTACTTC
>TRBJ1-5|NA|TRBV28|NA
CASSRGGSNQPQHF
TGTGCCAGCAGTCGGGGGGGTAGCAATCAGCCCCAGCATTTT
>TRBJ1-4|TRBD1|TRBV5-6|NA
CASSPGQAVKLFF
TGTGCCAGCAGCCCCGGACAGGCCGTCAAACTGTTTTTT
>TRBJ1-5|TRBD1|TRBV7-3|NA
CASSSGQGKPQHF
TGTGCCAGCAGCTCGGGACAGGGAAAGCCCCAGCATTTT
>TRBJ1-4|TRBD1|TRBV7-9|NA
CASSPGQGAPGEKLFF
TGTGCCAGCAGCCCCGGACAGGGGGCGCCGGGGGAAAAACTGTTTTTT
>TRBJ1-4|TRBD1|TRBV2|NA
CASSWGQLYNEKLFF
TGTGCCAGCAGTTGGGGACAGCTCTATAATGAAAAACTGTTTTTT
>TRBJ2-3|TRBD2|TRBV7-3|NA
CASSLGTRDTQYF
TGTGCCAGCAGCTTAGGGACTAGAGATACGCAGTATTTT
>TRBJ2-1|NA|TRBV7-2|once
CASNSDRTNNEQFF
TGTGCCAGCAACTCGGACAGAACAAACAATGAGCAGTTCTTC
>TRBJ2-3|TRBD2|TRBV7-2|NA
CASTRRLAGADTQYF
TGTGCCAGCACCCGAAGACTAGCGGGAGCAGATACGCAGTATTTT
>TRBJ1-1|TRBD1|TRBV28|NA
CASLGGGAGNTEAFF
TGTGCCAGTTTGGGAGGGGGCGCGGGGAACACTGAAGCTTTCTTT
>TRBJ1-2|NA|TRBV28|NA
CASSSSREGHGYTF
TGTGCCAGCAGCTCCTCTCGGGAAGGCCATGGCTACACCTTC
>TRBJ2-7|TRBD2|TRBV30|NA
CAWALAGGSEQYF
TGTGCCTGGGCACTAGCGGGAGGCTCCGAGCAGTACTTC
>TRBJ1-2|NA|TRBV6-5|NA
CATGPLIDYGYTF
TGTGCCACGGGACCCCTAATTGACTATGGCTACACCTTC
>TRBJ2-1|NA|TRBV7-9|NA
CASSLRDHYNEQFF
TGTGCCAGCAGCTTAAGGGACCATTACAATGAGCAGTTCTTC
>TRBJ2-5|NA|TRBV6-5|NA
CASRTPPGTQYF
TGTGCCAGCAGGACCCCACCGGGGACCCAGTACTTC
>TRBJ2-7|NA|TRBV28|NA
CASSLFYEQYF
TGTGCCAGCAGTTTATTCTACGAGCAGTACTTC
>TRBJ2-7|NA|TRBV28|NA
CAISAPSQQYF
TGTGCCATTAGCGCCCCCTCCCAGCAGTACTTC
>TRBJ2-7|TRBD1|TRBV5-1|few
CASSRDSSSSYEQYF
TGCGCCAGCAGCCGGGACAGCTCAAGCTCCTACGAGCAGTACTTC
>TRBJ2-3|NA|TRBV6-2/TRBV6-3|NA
CASSYGRVPITDTQYF
TGTGCCAGCAGTTATGGGAGAGTGCCTATCACAGATACGCAGTATTTT
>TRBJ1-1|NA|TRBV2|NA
CASSDESWEREAFF
TGTGCCAGCAGTGATGAATCTTGGGAGAGAGAAGCTTTCTTT
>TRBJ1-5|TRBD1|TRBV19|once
CATWDSRSSYQPQHF
TGTGCCACCTGGGACAGCCGTTCTAGTTATCAGCCCCAGCATTTT
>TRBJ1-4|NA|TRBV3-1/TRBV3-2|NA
CASSRKGLLNEKLFF
TGTGCCAGCAGCCGAAAGGGACTGCTTAATGAAAAACTGTTTTTT
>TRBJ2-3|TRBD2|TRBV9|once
CASSVATWGRAADTQYF
TGTGCCAGCAGCGTAGCTACATGGGGGAGGGCCGCAGATACGCAGTATTTT
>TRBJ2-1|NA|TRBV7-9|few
CASSPSGGRDVIYNEQFF
TGTGCCAGCAGCCCTTCCGGGGGGCGGGACGTAATATACAATGAGCAGTTCTTC
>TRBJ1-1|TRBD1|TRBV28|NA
CASSLSQGQKAFF
TGTGCCAGCAGTTTATCACAGGGACAGAAAGCTTTCTTT
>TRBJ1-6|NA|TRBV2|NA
CASSEGWVSPLHF
TGTGCCAGCAGTGAAGGGTGGGTTTCACCCCTCCACTTT
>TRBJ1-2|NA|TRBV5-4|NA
CASSPNRDYGYTF
TGTGCCAGCAGCCCGAACAGGGACTATGGCTACACCTTC
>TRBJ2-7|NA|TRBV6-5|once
CASSYTEKNYEQYF
TGTGCCAGCAGTTACACAGAAAAAAACTACGAGCAGTACTTC
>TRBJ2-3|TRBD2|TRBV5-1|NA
CASSLGTSGKGRTDTQYF
TGCGCCAGCAGCTTAGGGACTAGCGGGAAAGGGCGCACAGATACGCAGTATTTT
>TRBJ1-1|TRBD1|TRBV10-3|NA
CAIRGQGSTEAFF
TGTGCCATCAGAGGACAGGGAAGCACTGAAGCTTTCTTT
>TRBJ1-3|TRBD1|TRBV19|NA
CASRPTGTGNTIYF
TGTGCCAGTAGACCGACAGGGACTGGAAACACCATATATTTT
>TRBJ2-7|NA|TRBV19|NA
CASRGRDEQYF
TGTGCCAGTAGGGGCAGGGACGAGCAGTACTTC
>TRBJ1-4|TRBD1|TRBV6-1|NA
CASSEAATGRGEKLFF
TGTGCCAGCAGTGAAGCGGCGACAGGGCGGGGTGAAAAACTGTTTTTT
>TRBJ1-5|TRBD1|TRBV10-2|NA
CASSESRVRDRVRYSNQPQHF
TGCGCCAGCAGTGAGTCGAGGGTCCGGGACAGGGTCAGATATAGCAATCAGCCCCAGCATTTT
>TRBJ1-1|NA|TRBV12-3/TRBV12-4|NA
CASSFQMNTEAFF
TGTGCCAGCAGTTTTCAGATGAACACTGAAGCTTTCTTT
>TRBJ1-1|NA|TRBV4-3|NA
CASSQETQTGSELKAFF
TGCGCCAGCAGCCAAGAGACCCAGACGGGGTCCGAACTGAAAGCTTTCTTT
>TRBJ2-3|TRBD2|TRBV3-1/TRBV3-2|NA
CASSDGGGRATDTQYF
TGTGCCAGCAGCGACGGGGGCGGGAGGGCCACAGATACGCAGTATTTT
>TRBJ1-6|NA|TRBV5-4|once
CASSLYVGEGTPLHF
TGTGCCAGCAGCCTTTATGTGGGGGAAGGGACACCCCTCCACTTT